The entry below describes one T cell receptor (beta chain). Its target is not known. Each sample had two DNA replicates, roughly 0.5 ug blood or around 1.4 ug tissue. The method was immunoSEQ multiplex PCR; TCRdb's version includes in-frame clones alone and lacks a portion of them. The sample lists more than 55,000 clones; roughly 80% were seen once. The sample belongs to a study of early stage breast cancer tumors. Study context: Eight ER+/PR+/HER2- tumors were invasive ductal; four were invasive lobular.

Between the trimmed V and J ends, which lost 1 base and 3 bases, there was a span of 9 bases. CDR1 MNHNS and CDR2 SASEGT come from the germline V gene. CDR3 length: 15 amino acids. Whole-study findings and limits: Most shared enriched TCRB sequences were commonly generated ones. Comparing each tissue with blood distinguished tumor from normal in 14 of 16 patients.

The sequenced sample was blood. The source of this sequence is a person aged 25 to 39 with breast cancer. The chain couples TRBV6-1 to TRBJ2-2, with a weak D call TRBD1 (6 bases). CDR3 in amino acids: CASSEEDSYTGELFF. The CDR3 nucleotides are TGTGCCAGCAGTGAAGAGGACAGTTACACCGGGGAGCTGTTTTTT.